The text below deals with one T cell receptor (beta chain). This record comes from a study of Ad26.COV2.S vaccination and SARS-CoV-2 variants. Treatment noted: 15 to 20 received Ad26.COV2.S at low or high dose, single or two shots; about 5 received placebo; per-sample allocation not given. The study sampled participants on day 63 after the first vaccine or placebo injection. The individual, an adult aged 18-55 years, was a donor in Boston. Clones were sequenced by immunoSEQ multiplex PCR, and TCRdb holds only the in-frame ones, with some missing. The sample includes roughly 700,000 clones, roughly 90% of them seen just once. The TCR was taken from a person between 18 and 59 years old who received the Ad26.COV2.S COVID-19 vaccine or a placebo. Here the sequenced sample was peripheral blood, taken in a trial of Ad26.COV2.S vaccine versus placebo.

CDR3 sequence (DNA): TGTGCCACCAGCAGAGTAGGGGCAGGGCCCTATGGCTACACCTTC. The encoded protein is CATSRVGAGPYGYTF. V and J are TRBV15 and TRBJ1-2; TRBD1 is a possible D gene (5 bases). CDR3 length: 15 amino acids. V lost 1 base and J lost 4, with 13 bases in between. Germline V gene data show CDR1 as LNHNV and CDR2 as YYDKDF (reference sequence).